This entry lists 17 T cell receptor beta chains sequenced from one sample in a study of vaccination and CD4 T cells after COVID-19. An Oncomine TCR Beta short-read assay was used to sequence the DNA from cultured CD4+ T cells. A single record per CDR3 protein comes from TCRdb applying MiXCR to the PCR reads. This repertoire shows more than 6,000 distinct CDR3 sequences, approximately 71% found once; its top ten account for around half. No antigen has been identified for these receptors. As to treatment: approximately nine-day PBMC culture with coronavirus spike peptide pools or control peptides (ViraFEST assay). Sequencing used CD4+ T cells from blood, cultured in vitro. The origin of the receptors is a human donor who had recovered from COVID-19.

The gene calls are TRBV24-1 and TRBJ1-2, with D possibly matching TRBD1 (5 bases). This CDR3 region has 15 residues. Germline V lookup: CDR1 KGHDR, CDR2 SFDVKD. Trimming removed 4 bases at V and 4 bases at J, with 15 bases between. CDR3 bases: TGTGCCACCAGTGAGTCGGGACGGACCAGCTATGGCTACACCTTC. This codes for CATSESGRTSYGYTF.

This clonotype came up a few times. The chain has TRBV7-2 and TRBJ2-2; no clear D. CDR3 size: 13 residues. Germline V gives CDR1 SGHTA, CDR2 FQGNSA. V lost 1 base to trimming and J lost 9 bases, with 9 bases between them. CDR3 region: CASSLVKFRELFF. The CDR3 DNA reads as TGTGCCAGCAGCTTAGTGAAGTTCAGGGAGCTGTTTTTT. Looking up the rest from reference TRBV7-2 and TRBJ2-2 gives the full variable domain: GAGVSQSPSNKVTEKGKDVELRCDPISGHTALYWYRQSLGQGLEFLIYFQGNSAPDKSGLPSDRFSAERTGGSVSTLTIQRTQQEDSAVYLCASSLVKFRELFFGEGSRLTVL.

The chain joins TRBV5-1 to TRBJ2-5, with D perhaps matching TRBD1 (6 bases). The CDR3 totals 16 residues. V gave up 7 bases and J gave up 4 bases, with 23 bases separating them. The germline V gene encodes CDR1 SGHRS and CDR2 YFSETQ. For the CDR3, the DNA is TGCGCCAGCGGACTGAGAGGGGGACAAGGGGGAGAGACCCAGTACTTC. Protein sequence: CASGLRGGQGGETQYF.

In its sample, this clonotype ranks as medium-sized. The chain has TRBV12-3 or TRBV12-4 and TRBJ2-7, with D unresolved. The ends were cut back, 5 bases at V and 5 bases at J, with 10 bases in the middle. The CDR3 runs to 12 residues. In DNA, the CDR3 is TGTGCCAGCAGTCTGCTGAGGAACGAGCAGTACTTC. Residues: CASSLLRNEQYF.

This clonotype was seen a handful of times. Here the CDR3 reads CSATGDRNTEAFF. DNA of the CDR3: TGCAGCGCGACAGGGGATAGGAACACTGAAGCTTTCTTT. The rearrangement links TRBV20-1 to TRBJ1-1, with TRBD1 matching over 8 bases. This CDR3 spans 13 amino acids. The germline V gene has CDR1 DFQATT and CDR2 SNEGSKA (reference sequence).

This chain uses TRBV19 with TRBJ1-2, with 8 nucleotides matching TRBD1. J gave up 8 bases and V 4 bases, and 6 bases lay outside the gene matches. Germline V gives CDR1 LNHDA, CDR2 SQIVND (reference sequence). The CDR3 is 13 residues long. The CDR3 DNA follows: TGTGCCAGTAGTACCCGGACAGGGCGAGGCTACACCTTC. It codes for CASSTRTGRGYTF.

The rearrangement joins TRBV12-3 or TRBV12-4 to TRBJ2-7; possibly TRBD1 for D (6 bases). Trimming took off 4 bases at V and 3 bases at J, with 13 bases between the two ends. This CDR3 spans 14 amino acids. This chain's CDR3 is CASSSDSTYYEQYF. In DNA, the CDR3 is TGTGCCAGCAGTTCGGACAGCACATACTACGAGCAGTACTTC.

This chain uses TRBV15 with TRBJ1-3, with a tentative D call TRBD1 (5 bases). V was trimmed by 1 base and J by 3 bases, leaving 19 bases between them. The germline V gene has CDR1 LNHNV and CDR2 YYDKDF (reference sequence). CDR3 length equals 18 residues. The CDR3, as DNA: TGTGCCACCAGCAGAGCCTCCAACGAGGGGATTCTTGGAAACACCATATATTTT. It codes for CATSRASNEGILGNTIYF. Full variable domain (missing parts from reference TRBV15 and TRBJ1-3): DAMVIQNPRYQVTQFGKPVTLSCSQTLNHNVMYWYQQKSSQAPKLLFHYYDKDFNNEADTPDNFQSRRPNTSFCFLDIRSPGLGDTAMYLCATSRASNEGILGNTIYFGEGSWLTVV.

The chain couples TRBV20-1 to TRBJ2-3, with D possibly called TRBD1 or TRBD2 (5 bases each). In germline, CDR1 is DFQATT, CDR2 SNEGSKA (reference sequence). The length of the CDR3 is 15 residues. CDR3 in DNA: TGCACTGCGACGAGGGGCTCTTCTAGCACAGATACGCAGTATTTT. Its protein is CTATRGSSSTDTQYF.

The CDR3 protein is CAISDGTNSYEQYF. DNA for the CDR3: TGTGCCATCAGTGATGGGACTAACTCCTACGAGCAGTACTTC. The chain uses TRBV10-3 and TRBJ2-7; 7 bases line up with TRBD2. Germline V gene sequence: CDR1 ENHRY, CDR2 SYGVKD. The CDR3 has 14 residues. After removal of 3 bases from V and 0 bases from J, the junction contained 2 bases not matched to a gene.

The rearrangement links TRBV6-1 to TRBJ1-6, with D uncertain. The CDR3 is 15 amino acids. Germline-derived CDR1 and CDR2 are MNHNS and SASEGT. With 5 bases removed from V and 10 bases from J, the gap between germline ends came to 18 bases. The CDR3 coding sequence is TGTGCCAGCAGTCTTGACCGGAGGGTTGACTCACCCCTCCACTTT. Encoded protein: CASSLDRRVDSPLHF.

The rearrangement joins TRBV12-3 or TRBV12-4 to TRBJ1-1, with TRBD1 matching over 9 bases. The CDR3 extends over 15 amino acids. The V gene end was trimmed by 5 bases and the J gene end by 1 base; junction bases not matched to a gene: 5. The CDR3 protein is CASSRGQGSNTEAFF. CDR3 in DNA: TGTGCCAGCAGTCGGGGACAGGGTTCGAACACTGAAGCTTTCTTT.

This chain joins TRBV15 and TRBJ2-1; 8 nucleotides align to TRBD1. CDR3 length equals 15 residues. The V segment lost 6 bases and the J segment 8 bases; nucleotides outside the gene matches: 12. Germline V gives CDR1 LNHNV, CDR2 YYDKDF (reference sequence). The CDR3 DNA follows: TGTGCCACCAGTCGGGGCGGAGGACAGGGTTATGAGCAGTTCTTC. Protein product: CATSRGGGQGYEQFF.

CDR3 nucleotide sequence: TGTGCCAGCAGCCCTGGGGCACAAGAGACCCAGTACTTC. Its protein product is CASSPGAQETQYF. The chain joins TRBV7-3 to TRBJ2-5; D possibly corresponds to TRBD1 (5 bases). Per germline, CDR1 SGHTA and CDR2 FQGTGA. Between the trimmed V and J ends, which lost 5 bases and 2 bases, there was a span of 9 bases. The CDR3 covers 13 residues. The whole variable domain, remainder taken from reference TRBV7-3 and TRBJ2-5, is GAGVSQTPSNKVTEKGKYVELRCDPISGHTALYWYRQSLGQGPEFLIYFQGTGAADDSGLPNDRFFAVRPEGSVSTLKIQRTERGDSAVYLCASSPGAQETQYFGPGTRLLVL.

This sequence joins TRBV11-3 and TRBJ2-5; no reliable D call. V was clipped by 7 bases and J by 2 bases, with 11 bases between them. Germline CDR1 reads SGHNT; CDR2 reads YENEEA. The CDR3 loop spans 13 amino acids. The DNA for the CDR3 is TGTGCCAGCAATCCCGGCAAACAAGAGACCCAGTACTTC. Amino acids: CASNPGKQETQYF. The variable domain in full, completed from reference TRBV11-3 and TRBJ2-5, reads EAGVVQSPRYKIIEKKQPVAFWCNPISGHNTLYWYLQNLGQGPELLIRYENEEAVDDSQLPKDRFSAERLKGVDSTLKIQPAELGDSAVYLCASNPGKQETQYFGPGTRLLVL.

This clonotype occurred a few times. The chain uses TRBV20-1 and TRBJ2-1, with 7 bases that match TRBD2. Germline values: CDR1 DFQATT, CDR2 SNEGSKA (reference sequence). Trimming at V came to 4 bases and at J to 1 base, leaving 7 bases not matched to a gene. This CDR3 has 15 residues. The CDR3 sequence: CSANGPSGSYNEQFF. CDR3 coding DNA: TGCAGTGCTAATGGTCCTAGCGGTTCCTACAATGAGCAGTTCTTC.

The chain couples TRBV20-1 to TRBJ2-4, with 10 bases fitting TRBD1. The CDR3 is made up of 16 amino acids. The V gene's germline CDR1 is DFQATT and CDR2 SNEGSKA (reference sequence). Unmatched junction bases numbered 7, after V lost 5 bases and J lost 0 bases. The CDR3 protein is CSALDRGLGAKNIQYF. The CDR3 coding sequence is TGCAGTGCTCTAGACAGGGGGCTGGGAGCCAAAAACATTCAGTACTTC.